The next 5 T cell receptor beta chains were all read from a single sample in a study of T-cell reconstitution after alpha-beta-depleted transplantation in children. Using unique molecular identifiers, the investigators prepared the TCRbeta library. MiXCR was run by TCRdb on the PCR reads, yielding one entry per CDR3 protein. The sample includes approximately 650,000 distinct CDR3 sequences, around 12% of them seen just once. The sequencing used PBMCs, collected before TCRalphabeta/CD19-depleted stem cell transplant. The receptors come from a girl aged 2 to 10 with congenital amegakaryocytic thrombocytopenia, due to receive a stem cell transplant.

The V gene is TRBV6-1, the J gene TRBJ2-3; no definite D call. From germline, CDR1 is MNHNS and CDR2 SASEGT. The V end was cut by 5 bases, the J end by 6 bases, with 15 bases between. The CDR3 covers 14 residues. The CDR3 here is CASSPLKSSDTQYF. CDR3 nucleotides: TGTGCCAGCAGTCCCCTTAAATCCTCTGATACGCAGTATTTT.

This rearrangement joins TRBV30 to TRBJ2-7; D unresolved. The germline gives CDR1 GTSNPN, CDR2 SVGIG (reference sequence). V was shortened by 2 bases and J by 0 bases, with 8 bases between the two germline ends. The CDR3 totals 13 residues. CDR3 region: CAWSRLLSYEQYF. CDR3 DNA: TGTGCCTGGAGTAGGCTTCTCTCCTACGAGCAGTACTTC. The full variable domain, completed using reference TRBV30 and TRBJ2-7, is SQTIHQWPATLVQPVGSPLSLECTVEGTSNPNLYWYRQAAGRGLQLLFYSVGIGQISSEVPQNLSASRPQDRQFILSSKKLLLSDSGFYLCAWSRLLSYEQYFGPGTRLTVT.

The chain links TRBV4-1 to TRBJ2-4, with D maybe TRBD2 (5 bases). Between the trimmed V and J ends, which lost 5 bases and 4 bases, there was a span of 12 bases. CDR1 and CDR2 (germline): MGHRA, YSYEKL. The CDR3 has 14 residues. CDR3 residues: CASSSTRGKNIQYF. CDR3 nucleotide sequence: TGCGCCAGCAGCTCCACCCGCGGGAAAAACATTCAGTACTTC.

As regards this clonotype: A read error is possible here, since a much larger clone lies one base away. The J gene is TRBJ1-1, the V gene TRBV12-3 or TRBV12-4, with D perhaps TRBD1 (5 bases). The CDR3 sequence is 18 residues long. Trimming took 0 bases from V and 7 from J, leaving 24 bases between them. In nucleotides, the CDR3 is TGTGCCAGCAGTTTAGCGCATGGGGGTCAGGGCTTGTCGGGTGAAGCTTTCTTT. This gives the protein CASSLAHGGQGLSGEAFF.

On this clonotype itself: This clone may be a read error of a much larger clone one base away. V is TRBV12-3 or TRBV12-4 and J is TRBJ2-7, with TRBD2 identical over 10 bases. The ends lost 6 bases at V and 6 bases at J; junction bases unmatched: 11. The CDR3 length is 15 residues. The CDR3 sequence is CASRQGTSDFIEQYF. In DNA form, the CDR3 reads TGTGCCAGCAGACAAGGGACTAGCGATTTTATCGAGCAGTACTTC.